Sequencing of this T cell receptor (beta chain) was carried out in a study of graft-versus-host responses after intestinal transplantation (dated by TCRdb to about 2021). A note on the overall study: Recipients received multivisceral, liver-intestinal, or isolated intestinal transplants. After intestinal transplantation, graft-versus-host and host-versus-graft alloreactive T cell clones were followed in the graft, circulation and bone marrow using bulk TCR-beta CDR3 sequencing. Rather than being sequenced by the commercial service, samples from a few later patients were sequenced in-house on an Illumina MiSeq and processed with MiXCR. Donor T cell macrochimerism was defined as a peak of at least 4% donor T cells among recipient peripheral blood mononuclear cells. Of the roughly 25 intestinal transplant recipients enrolled in the cohort, one of whom was a retransplant, a few patients without pretransplant specimens were excluded. To identify alloreactive clones, pre-transplant mixed lymphocyte reaction products were sequenced and compared with unstimulated pre-transplant donor and recipient T cells. Every recipient was given anti-thymocyte globulin induction, then maintenance tacrolimus and steroids for around three years. Findings and caveats that apply to the study as a whole: Conclusions were limited by the relatively low number and heterogeneity of intestinal transplant patients. GvH clones were detected in recipient bone marrow, and some of these GvH clones were observed earlier in ileal mucosa or blood, consistent with an intestinal mucosal origin. In patients with donor T cell macrochimerism, the allografts had high GvH to HvG T cell clonal ratios. Early after transplant, peak levels of circulating GvH clones were found to be associated with declines in HvG clones.

Comments on this clone: The clone's antigen remains unknown. The record has no base qualities; no much larger clone is one base away.

Libraries were built with the immunoSEQ multiplex PCR assay. For most patients, genomic DNA was subjected to high-throughput TCR-beta CDR3 sequencing by Adaptive Biotechnologies. The paper's data handling went like this. TCR sequencing data for around 20 patients were retrieved from Adaptive's ImmunoSEQ software; three other patients were processed with MiXCR and VDJtools. CDR3 nucleotide sequences shared by donor and recipient were removed because the origin of these sequences could not be assigned. To count as alloreactive, a clone needed at least 2-fold expansion over unstimulated cells and a minimum CFSE-low frequency of 0.002% (template counts) or 0.001% (read counts). Mappable clones were those detected in sequenced pre-transplant spleen, lymph node, or MLR CFSE-low populations of the donor or recipient. The cumulative frequency of alloreactive clones was calculated as a percentage of all sequences, weighted by copy number. The table comes from immuneACCESS by way of TCRdb, which keeps in-frame sequences with V and J called. Part of the clones is missing from these tables; in studies checked, under half for an unresolved V gene and the rest for unknown reasons. That table supplies the V and J calls and clone size; D and trimming were determined from the DNA. Present in this sample are roughly 7,300 clones, approximately 97% of which were seen just once. Roughly 0.22% of the sample lies in the top ten.

Blood samples were collected up to 4 times in the first month after transplant and then at least monthly when available. Via the germline V gene, CDR1 is ENHRY and CDR2 SYGVKD. Including the terminal cysteine and phenylalanine, the CDR3 comprises 13 residues. The sequence is cut down to CDR3 DNA, 39 bases in frame from base 1. V is clipped by 5 bases and J by 4 bases, and the sequence between their germline boundaries is 10 bases long. This chain joins TRBV10-3 to TRBJ2-3; the D gene lacks a confident call. This receptor was obtained from a human patient who received an intestinal transplant, so some T cells may come from the graft donor. The sample was PBMCs, taken 23 days after intestinal transplant. The CDR3 sequence is CAISPSLADTQYF. Read as DNA, the sequence is TGTGCCATCAGTCCGAGTCTAGCAGATACGCAGTATTTT.